This T cell receptor beta chain was obtained from a study of blood T cell repertoires in COVID-19. Source study methods: Nucleated cell number was recorded as an estimate derived from reference gene primer amplification. The table came from immunoSEQ multiplex PCR; TCRdb's copy has only in-frame clones and leaves some out. The DNA gave D and trimming, while V, J and clone size come from that table. This table has about 160,000 clones, 75% to 90% appearing once. CDR1 and CDR2 from the germline V gene are GTSNPN and SVGIG (reference sequence). The V segment lost 4 bases and the J segment 4 bases; nucleotides outside the gene matches: 2. The CDR3 sequence is 12 residues long.

Sequenced: peripheral blood. This chain links TRBV30 with TRBJ2-7; 9 bases map to TRBD2. This sequence originates from a man younger than 35 with COVID-19, enrolled during active disease. The CDR3 is CAWTSGKYEQYF. The DNA for the CDR3 is TGTGCCTGGACTAGCGGGAAATACGAGCAGTACTTC.